The clone carrying this TCR beta chain was detected ten times or more. Antigen: not known. This sample was taken from a study of T-cell memory formation after mild COVID-19. Study background: Clustering of TCRs was largely donor specific.

Sample barcodes and UMIs were carried by the TCR alpha and TCR beta cDNA libraries that 5'RACE generated with constant-segment primers. A single record per CDR3 protein comes from TCRdb applying MiXCR to the 5' RACE reads. The table records hundreds of thousands of distinct CDR3 sequences, 20% of them present only once. The CDR3 has 14 amino acids. CDR1 is SEHNR, CDR2 FQNEAQ, per germline (reference sequence). The V gene lost 1 base and the J gene lost 7 bases, with 14 bases spanning the gap. Study-wide results and limits: Clones that shrank (day 15 to 85) were balanced CD4/CD8, whereas later expanders leaned CD4+.

Sequencing was performed on PBMCs or a T cell subset sorted from them (not recorded which). The sequence came from an adult woman who had mild COVID-19 (a few samples of this study predate the infection). Cell type and time point are not known. This sequence joins TRBV7-9 and TRBJ2-7; the D is unclear. The CDR3 spells CASSLESRKREQYF. For the CDR3, the DNA is TGTGCCAGCAGCTTAGAATCCCGGAAAAGAGAGCAGTACTTC.